This TCR beta chain was retrieved from a study of blood T cell repertoires in COVID-19. As for the study in general: Acute and convalescent COVID-19 specimens originated in the United States, Italy and Spain. Nucleic acid was either cDNA or gDNA, and it came from T cells, B-cell-depleted T cells, or PBMCs.

Per the authors' pipeline: The assay estimated nucleated cells by amplifying reference gene primers. Assay used: immunoSEQ multiplex PCR; TCRdb lists only in-frame clones, some missing. That table gives V, J and clone size, and the DNA gave D and trimming. Among 70,000 to 90,000 clones, almost 85% were seen once, and the ten largest hold roughly 1.2%. Germline trimming cut 6 bases from V and 4 bases from J; bases unmatched to any gene: 10. The CDR3 extends over 15 amino acids. CDR1 and CDR2 from the germline V gene are SGHNT and YYREEE (reference sequence). This chain connects TRBV5-4 to TRBJ1-2; 9 bases match TRBD1. The clonotype originates from a woman older than 75 with acute or convalescent COVID-19. Sequenced: peripheral blood. This chain's CDR3 is CASTQGDRVGYGYTF. In nucleotides, the CDR3 is TGTGCCAGCACCCAGGGGGACAGGGTAGGCTATGGCTACACCTTC.